Sequencing of this T cell receptor beta chain was carried out in a study of T-cell memory formation after mild COVID-19 (dated by TCRdb to the early 2020s). About the study as a whole: Most TCR sequence clusters were specific to one of the two donors. Longitudinal TCRalpha and TCRbeta repertoire sequencing tracked T-cell clones expanding and contracting after mild COVID-19 in two donors. The cohort was made up of two young adult volunteers, one female and one male, who were previously healthy. Study-wide findings and limitations: Only a couple of mild cases were covered by the study, and larger cohorts that include severe cases with pre-infection samples were considered necessary. The detection of some responding clones in pre-infection memory suggests that pre-existing cross-reactive memory T cells joined the SARS-CoV-2 response. SARS-CoV-2 specificity of the second-wave clones peaking on day 37 was not confirmed. Contracting CD4+ clones were located mainly in the CM and EM memory subsets, whereas CD8+ clones were found to be enriched in EMRA. Clones that contracted from day 15 to 85 showed balanced CD4/CD8 phenotypes, whereas a second wave of clones that expanded from day 15 to 37 leaned towards CD4+.

PBMCs were isolated by Ficoll-Paque density gradient centrifugation. The CDR3 contains 15 residues, cysteine and phenylalanine counted. Only the CDR3 DNA is retained, 45 bases long and in frame from the first base. CDR1 and CDR2 are drawn from the germline V gene (reference sequence): DFQATT, SNEGSKA. After removal of 0 bases from V and 6 bases from J, the junction retains 5 bases not matched to a gene. TCRdb names Illumina NovaSeq 6000 as the instrument used. Using 5'RACE with constant-segment primers, TCRalpha and TCRbeta cDNA libraries were constructed, with sample barcodes and unique molecular identifiers added in the process. Trizol reagent was used to extract RNA from every sample. Library amplification was performed in two PCR steps, and a second sample barcode and Illumina TruSeq adapters were introduced in the second step. The libraries were sequenced on an Illumina NovaSeq using 2 x 150 bp paired-end reads. In the authors' own workflow: Reads were demultiplexed and collapsed into UMI-guided consensus sequences with migec v1.2.7. Using mixcr v2.1.11, the UMI consensuses were aligned to TRA and TRB V and J templates and assembled into clonotypes. Expanded or contracted clonotypes were those called significant by both edgeR and NoisET, with noise models trained on biological replicates. For edgeR calls, the cutoffs were a false discovery rate-adjusted p below 0.01 and a log2 fold-change threshold of 1. As an exploratory analysis of dynamics, max-normalized trajectories of the 1000 most abundant clonotypes were examined with PCA combined with hierarchical clustering. Separately sequenced CD4+ and CD8+ repertoires were used to assign the CD4 or CD8 phenotype of responding clones. TCRdb handled the public reads itself, with Q25 trimming in fastp and clone calling in MiXCR, and kept productive beta chains. Rows with one shared CDR3 protein collapse into an entry with the most common genes and DNA. None of the V and J calls come from the authors' own analysis; TCRdb made them. Recorded for this sample are around 510,000 distinct CDR3 sequences; roughly 21% of them occurred a single time. The ten biggest clones cover roughly 8.1% of the sample.

With regard to this clonotype: The specificity of this receptor is unknown. Base-call qualities are not available, and no considerably larger clone is one nucleotide away.

Sequencing input: PBMCs or a T cell subset sorted from them (not recorded which). The chain couples TRBV20-1 to TRBJ1-6; 7 of the junction bases match TRBD1. The TCR was taken from an adult woman who had mild COVID-19 (a few samples of this study predate the infection). The sample titles of this study are shuffled in the database, so cell type and time point are left out; the donor was told from shared clones. The DNA reads TGCAGTGCTAGAGATCACACAGGGGTTAATTCACCCCTCCACTTT. This encodes CSARDHTGVNSPLHF.